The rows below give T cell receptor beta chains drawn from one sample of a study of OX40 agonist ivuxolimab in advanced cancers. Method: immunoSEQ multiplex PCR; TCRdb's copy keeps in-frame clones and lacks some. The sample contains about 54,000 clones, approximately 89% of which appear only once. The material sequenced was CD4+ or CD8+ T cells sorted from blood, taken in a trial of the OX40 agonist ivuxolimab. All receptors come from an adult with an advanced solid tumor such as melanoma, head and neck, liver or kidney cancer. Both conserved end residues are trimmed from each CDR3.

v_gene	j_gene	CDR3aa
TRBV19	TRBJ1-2	ASSIGGTAPRGYT
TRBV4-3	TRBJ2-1	ASSQGDGNEQF
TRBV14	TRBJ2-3	ASSQGLGTDTQY
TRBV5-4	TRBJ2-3	ASSLGGPYRGSDTQY
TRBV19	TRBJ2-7	ASSMTLWSNEQY
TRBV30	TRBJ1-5	AWSPSGSSNQPQH
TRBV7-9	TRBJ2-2	ASSLPATGRYTGELF
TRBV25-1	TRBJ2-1	ASSDPGSGTNEQF
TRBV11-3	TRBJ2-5	ASSLVQETQY
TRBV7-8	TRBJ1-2	ASSLGAGLYGYT
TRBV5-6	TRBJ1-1	ASSWDSTMNTEAF
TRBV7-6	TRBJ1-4	ASSLLGYEKLF
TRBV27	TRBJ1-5	ASSLSAGIQPQH
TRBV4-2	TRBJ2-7	ASSQDRGSEQY
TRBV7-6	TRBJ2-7	ASSKSGGGPEQY
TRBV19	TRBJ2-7	ASSSDRREQY
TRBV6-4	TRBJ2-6	ASSDSTSGANVLT
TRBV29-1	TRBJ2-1	SVERDHRGDEQF
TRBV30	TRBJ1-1	AWSQGDNTEAF
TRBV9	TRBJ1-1	ASSVGGLTEAF
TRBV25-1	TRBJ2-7	ASSEIGVNGQY
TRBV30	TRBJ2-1	VWCLAGGDEQF